These 19 T cell receptor beta chains were sequenced from one sample in a study of lymphopenia after photon versus proton radiotherapy. The repertoire was sequenced with immunoSEQ multiplex PCR; TCRdb's copy has only in-frame clones and lacks some. This repertoire shows 20,000 to 25,000 clones, about 89% found once; its top ten account for 11%. The material sequenced was peripheral blood, taken from a patient treated with proton-based radiotherapy. These receptor sequences come from an elderly man with esophageal cancer.

Concerning this clone itself: One end of the junction varies from germline; a read error may be responsible. The chain uses TRBV10-2 and TRBJ2-7; 7 nucleotides agree with TRBD1. Germline loops: CDR1 WSHSY, CDR2 SAAADI. This CDR3 contains 13 residues. The CDR3 sequence is CASRNTLDRDCDF. DNA for the CDR3: TGCGCCAGCAGGAACACCCTAGACAGGGATTGCGACTTC.

The J gene is TRBJ1-1, the V gene TRBV7-9; TRBD1 is a possible D gene (5 bases). Deletions cut 4 bases from V and 7 bases from J, with 16 bases between. In germline, CDR1 is SEHNR, CDR2 FQNEAQ (reference sequence). The CDR3 is 14 amino acids. The CDR3 is CASSSSGTENEAFF. The CDR3 DNA follows: TGTGCCAGCAGCTCCTCCGGGACGGAGAATGAAGCTTTCTTT.

This clone was seen a handful of times. The chain joins TRBV7-9 to TRBJ2-7; D ambiguous. This CDR3 is built from 16 residues. Germline V gene lookup returns CDR1 SEHNR and CDR2 FQNEAQ (reference sequence). Trimming left V 4 bases short and J 5 bases short, with 21 bases between. The CDR3 nucleotides read TGTGCCAGCAGCTCAATCAAGACCTTACAGTCCCACGAGCAGTACTTC. Encoded protein: CASSSIKTLQSHEQYF.

There are a few counts of this clone. This chain uses TRBV11-2 with TRBJ1-2; 7 bases align to TRBD1. CDR1 and CDR2 (germline): SGHAT, FQNNGV. The CDR3 covers 15 residues. Losses at the gene ends were 5 bases for V and 7 bases for J; bases not matched to a gene: 13. This CDR3 is CASSHNTGALGGYTF. Here the CDR3 DNA reads TGTGCCAGCAGCCACAATACAGGGGCGCTAGGTGGCTACACCTTC.

The chain couples TRBV11-3 to TRBJ2-7; 7 positions agree with TRBD1. Trimming removed 2 bases from V and 5 bases from J; junction bases left unmatched: 9. This CDR3 has 15 residues. Per germline, CDR1 SGHNT and CDR2 YENEEA. The CDR3 region is CASSLQGVAVDEQYF. The CDR3 DNA reads as TGTGCCAGCAGCTTACAGGGGGTCGCCGTTGACGAGCAGTACTTC.

V and J are TRBV6-5 and TRBJ1-4, with a weak D call TRBD1 (5 bases). The CDR3 sequence is 16 residues long. V lost 0 bases and J 5 bases, leaving 13 bases between the germline ends. CDR1 MNHEY and CDR2 SVGAGI come from the germline V gene. CDR3 bases: TGTGCCAGCAGTTACTCGATTACAAGGGGAAATGAAAAACTGTTTTTT. Its translation: CASSYSITRGNEKLFF.

The chain has TRBV9 and TRBJ2-3, with 12 bases lining up with TRBD2. Looked up from germline, CDR1 is SGDLS and CDR2 is YYNGEE. With V trimmed by 4 bases and J by 2 bases, 11 bases remained unmatched. This CDR3 region has 18 residues. Here the CDR3 reads CASSRATSGSLNTDTQYF. As DNA, the CDR3 is TGTGCCAGCAGCAGAGCGACTAGCGGGAGCTTGAACACAGATACGCAGTATTTT.

V gene TRBV4-3 combines with J gene TRBJ1-1, with D possibly TRBD1 on 6 matching bases. V lost 3 bases, J lost 1 base, and 9 bases lay in between. CDR1 LGHNA and CDR2 YSLEER come from the germline V gene. The CDR3 spans 14 residues. This CDR3 reads CASSQMTGNTEAFF. CDR3 DNA: TGCGCCAGCAGCCAGATGACAGGGAACACTGAAGCTTTCTTT.

The chain is built from TRBV4-3 and TRBJ1-1; TRBD1 matches at 7 bases. The germline CDR1 and CDR2 sequences are LGHNA and YSLEER. This CDR3 contains 15 residues. V gave up 0 bases and J gave up 3 bases; unmatched junction bases: 4. The CDR3 coding sequence is TGCGCCAGCAGCCAAGATCCGACAGGGTACACTGAAGCTTTCTTT. This sequence encodes CASSQDPTGYTEAFF.

The V call is TRBV2, the J call TRBJ2-7; D remains ambiguous. With 6 bases removed from V and 6 bases from J, the gap between germline ends came to 12 bases. The CDR3 covers 12 residues. Per the germline V gene, CDR1 is SNHLY and CDR2 is FYNNEI. CDR3 DNA sequence: TGTGCCAGCAGAGAGTCCCGAATCGAGCAGTACTTC. Its translation: CASRESRIEQYF.

The gene calls are TRBV15 and TRBJ1-3; TRBD1 is a possible D gene (6 bases). The germline CDR1 and CDR2 sequences are LNHNV and YYDKDF (reference sequence). The CDR3 is 17 amino acids. Trimming removed 0 bases from V and 0 bases from J, with 12 bases in between. CDR3 DNA: TGTGCCACCAGCAGAGATCTCGGGACATCCTCTGGAAACACCATATATTTT. Translating it yields CATSRDLGTSSGNTIYF.

This chain links TRBV29-1 with TRBJ1-1; TRBD1 matches at 7 bases. J was trimmed by 0 bases and V by 6 bases; bases with no gene match: 7. Germline CDR1 and CDR2: SQVTM and ANQGSEA. The CDR3 sequence is 14 residues long. CDR3 amino acids: CSVTGPGMNTEAFF. CDR3 DNA: TGCAGCGTGACAGGGCCGGGAATGAACACTGAAGCTTTCTTT.

This clone showed up just a few times. V and J are TRBV7-9 and TRBJ1-2, with TRBD1 matching 7 bases. V lost 5 bases and J lost 1; bases outside the gene matches: 4. Germline values: CDR1 SEHNR, CDR2 FQNEAQ (reference sequence). The CDR3 is 14 amino acids. Here the CDR3 DNA reads TGTGCCAGCAGCCCCGGACAGGATAACTATGGCTACACCTTC. This codes for CASSPGQDNYGYTF.

The V and J genes are TRBV4-3 and TRBJ1-5; D is unclear. Trimming took 1 base from V and 5 from J, leaving 6 bases between them. Germline V gene lookup returns CDR1 LGHNA and CDR2 YSLEER. The CDR3 consists of 13 residues. CDR3 DNA: TGCGCCAGCAGCCAAGGTGGCGATCAGCCCCAGCATTTT. Encoded protein: CASSQGGDQPQHF.

The V gene is TRBV6-4, the J gene TRBJ1-4; unclear D gene. Germline lookup yields CDR1 MRHNA and CDR2 SNTAGT. The CDR3 sequence is 16 residues long. The germline V and J ends were trimmed by 4 bases and 0 bases, with 12 bases remaining between them. The CDR3 sequence: CASSGFCLATNEKLFF. The DNA for the CDR3 is TGTGCCAGCAGTGGATTTTGCTTGGCAACTAATGAAAAACTGTTTTTT.

V usage is TRBV27 and J usage is TRBJ2-7, with TRBD1 matching 7 bases. Germline-derived CDR1 and CDR2 are MNHEY and SMNVEV (reference sequence). V was clipped by 5 bases and J by 0 bases; unmatched bases: 7. This CDR3 has 15 residues. The DNA for the CDR3 is TGTGCCAGCAGTCCGAAGACAGGGAGCTCCTACGAGCAGTACTTC. Its protein product is CASSPKTGSSYEQYF.

The genes are TRBV21-1 and TRBJ2-7; the table's D call, TRBD2, has no DNA check behind it. TRBV21-1 is labeled a pseudogene. CDR3 length: 13 amino acids. CDR3 in amino acids: CASSKAAVGEQYF. CDR3 DNA sequence: TGTGCCAGCAGCAAAGCGGCGGTAGGCGAGCAGTACTTC.

The chain links TRBV4-3 to TRBJ1-4, with 9 bases identical to TRBD1. The CDR3 sequence is 16 residues long. Germline assignment: CDR1 LGHNA and CDR2 YSLEER. Germline trimming cut 6 bases from V and 4 bases from J; bases unmatched to any gene: 9. CDR3 DNA: TGCGCCAGCAGGGAGGGGACAGGGAATTTTAATGAAAAACTGTTTTTT. Translated, it gives CASREGTGNFNEKLFF.

The chain has TRBV21-1 and TRBJ1-1; the D segment call TRBD1 is taken from the table without a DNA check. TRBV21-1 counts as a pseudogene. This CDR3 has 18 residues. The CDR3: CASSPRGQGRCKDTEAFF. The CDR3 DNA follows: TGTGCCAGCAGCCCAAGGGGACAGGGAAGGTGTAAGGACACTGAAGCTTTCTTT.